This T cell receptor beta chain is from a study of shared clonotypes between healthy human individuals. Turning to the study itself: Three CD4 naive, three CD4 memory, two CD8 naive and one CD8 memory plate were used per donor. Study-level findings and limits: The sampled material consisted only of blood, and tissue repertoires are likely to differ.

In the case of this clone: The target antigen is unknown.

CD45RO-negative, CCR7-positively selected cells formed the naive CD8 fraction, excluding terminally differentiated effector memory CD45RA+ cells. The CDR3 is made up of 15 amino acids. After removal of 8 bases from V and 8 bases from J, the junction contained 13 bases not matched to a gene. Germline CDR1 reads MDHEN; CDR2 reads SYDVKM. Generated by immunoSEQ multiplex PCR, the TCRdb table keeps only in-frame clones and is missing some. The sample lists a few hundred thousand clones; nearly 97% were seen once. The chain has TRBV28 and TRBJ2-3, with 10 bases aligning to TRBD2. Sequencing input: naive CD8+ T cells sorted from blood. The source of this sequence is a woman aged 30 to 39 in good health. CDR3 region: CASSPGTSVAATQYF. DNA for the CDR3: TGTGCCAGCTCGCCCGGGACTAGCGTCGCAGCTACGCAGTATTTT.